The subject of this entry is one T cell receptor (beta chain). Its target is unknown. PCR used 60 Vbeta primers and 13 Jbeta primers. This table comes from immunoSEQ multiplex PCR, and its TCRdb copy is limited to in-frame clones, with some not included. Of 140,000 to 150,000 clones in the sample, approximately 67% were seen once. This specimen belongs to a study of cytomegalovirus exposure and HLA in healthy donors. The CDR3 loop spans 15 amino acids. Germline loops: CDR1 MDHEN, CDR2 SYDVKM. J was trimmed by 7 bases and V by 5 bases; bases with no gene match: 8. Study conclusions and caveats: Diagnosis of cytomegalovirus status made by the classifier reportedly showed high specificity and sensitivity.

This sequence was found in a woman in her fifties or sixties in good health and CMV-seronegative. The source material was PBMCs. The genes are TRBV28 and TRBJ1-4; 9 bases agree with TRBD1. The CDR3 DNA is TGTGCCAGCAGTCTGCCCACAGGGGGCATTGAAAAACTGTTTTTT. It is translated as CASSLPTGGIEKLFF. The full variable domain, with the rest looked up from reference TRBV28 and TRBJ1-4, is DVKVTQSSRYLVKRTGEKVFLECVQDMDHENMFWYRQDPGLGLRLIYFSYDVKMKEKGDIPEGYSVSREKKERFSLILESASTNQTSMYLCASSLPTGGIEKLFFGSGTQLSVL.